Presented here are 17 T cell receptor beta chains from one specimen sequenced in a study of pediatric ulcerative colitis. Measured with immunoSEQ multiplex PCR; TCRdb has only the in-frame clones, and not every one. The sample lists about 64,000 clones, 70% to 80% seen once, with roughly 5.4% in the top ten. Material: blood. The origin of the receptors is a boy between 10 and 17 years old with moderate ulcerative colitis.

The J gene is TRBJ1-4, the V gene TRBV9; D remains unclear. The ends were cut back, 2 bases at V and 8 bases at J, with 16 bases in the middle. This CDR3 is 15 amino acids long. Germline-derived CDR1 and CDR2 are SGDLS and YYNGEE. The CDR3 region is CASSVVPTAQEKLFF. In DNA form, the CDR3 reads TGTGCCAGCAGCGTCGTCCCCACAGCGCAAGAAAAACTGTTTTTT.

V is TRBV19 and J is TRBJ2-1, with D perhaps given as TRBD1 or TRBD2 (5 bases each). The CDR3 is made up of 13 amino acids. Between the trimmed V and J ends, which lost 1 base and 9 bases, there was a span of 10 bases. The germline gives CDR1 LNHDA, CDR2 SQIVND (reference sequence). The CDR3 sequence: CASSIGGLGEQFF. DNA of the CDR3: TGTGCCAGTAGTATAGGGGGGTTGGGTGAGCAGTTCTTC.

This clone was seen only a few times. The DNA of the CDR3 is TGTGCCAGCACCCTGACGGGGACTTATAGCAATCAGCCCCAGCATTTT. It translates to CASTLTGTYSNQPQHF. The V call is TRBV2, the J call TRBJ1-5, with D tentatively TRBD1 (5 bases). With 7 bases removed from V and 0 bases from J, the gap between germline ends came to 16 bases. CDR1 SNHLY and CDR2 FYNNEI come from the germline V gene. The CDR3 has 16 amino acids.

The V call is TRBV4-1, the J call TRBJ1-5; 8 bases fit TRBD1. Unmatched junction bases numbered 16, after V lost 7 bases and J lost 5 bases. This CDR3 comprises 17 residues. The V gene's germline CDR1 is MGHRA and CDR2 YSYEKL. CDR3 sequence reads: CASTRNWGQGADQPQHF. The DNA for the CDR3 is TGCGCCAGCACCCGCAACTGGGGCCAGGGGGCTGATCAGCCCCAGCATTTT.

The chain uses TRBV7-8 and TRBJ1-5, with unresolved D. The CDR3 runs 14 residues. The germline CDR1 and CDR2 sequences are SGHVS and FQNEAQ. V was shortened by 3 bases and J by 7 bases, with 13 bases between the two germline ends. CDR3 sequence reads: CASSFEAVGQPQHF. The CDR3 bases are TGTGCCAGCAGCTTTGAGGCGGTCGGACAGCCCCAGCATTTT.

This chain links TRBV2 with TRBJ1-4, with D uncertain. The germline CDR1 and CDR2 sequences are SNHLY and FYNNEI. CDR3 length: 14 amino acids. The V gene lost 6 bases and the J gene lost 1 base, with 9 bases spanning the gap. CDR3 residues: CASSLGKTNEKLFF. Here the CDR3 DNA reads TGTGCCAGCAGCCTCGGGAAAACTAATGAAAAACTGTTTTTT.

V and J are TRBV18 and TRBJ2-7; TRBD2 agrees at 8 bases. Germline lookup yields CDR1 KGHSH and CDR2 LQKENI. The CDR3 loop spans 16 amino acids. The junction had 10 bases not matched to a gene; V was cut back by 2 bases and J by 4 bases. CDR3: CASSPKLGTSLYEQYF. The CDR3 bases are TGTGCCAGCTCACCAAAGTTAGGGACTAGTCTTTACGAGCAGTACTTC.

The V call is TRBV19, the J call TRBJ2-7; D tentatively reads TRBD1 or TRBD2 (5 bases each). V gave up 3 bases and J gave up 3 bases, with 12 bases separating them. Germline CDR1 and CDR2: LNHDA and SQIVND (reference sequence). This CDR3 region has 14 residues. CDR3 loop: CASSIQGEGYEQYF. The CDR3 DNA reads TGTGCCAGTAGTATTCAGGGTGAGGGCTACGAGCAGTACTTC.

This sequence joins TRBV7-2 and TRBJ2-1; D unclear. Trimming removed 11 bases from V and 6 bases from J, with 20 bases in between. CDR1 is SGHTA and CDR2 is FQGNSA in the germline V gene. The CDR3 is 14 residues long. The CDR3 region is CALGARIRANEQFF. CDR3 coding DNA: TGTGCCCTCGGCGCGCGTATAAGGGCCAATGAGCAGTTCTTC.

The chain recombines TRBV9 with TRBJ1-2; perhaps TRBD1 as D (6 bases). V was cut by 0 bases and J by 0 bases, with 18 bases left in between. In germline, CDR1 is SGDLS, CDR2 YYNGEE. CDR3 length: 18 amino acids. The CDR3 DNA reads TGTGCCAGCAGCGTAGATCTGACAAGGGGGGATTCTAACTATGGCTACACCTTC. Protein product: CASSVDLTRGDSNYGYTF. Filled out from reference TRBV9 and TRBJ1-2, the complete variable domain reads DSGVTQTPKHLITATGQRVTLRCSPRSGDLSVYWYQQSLDQGLQFLIQYYNGEERAKGNILERFSAQQFPDLHSELNLSSLELGDSALYFCASSVDLTRGDSNYGYTFGSGTRLTVV.

DNA for the CDR3: TGTGCCAGCAGCTACTATTCGACAGGTTCGAGGACTGAAGCTTTCTTT. Amino acid sequence: CASSYYSTGSRTEAFF. The chain carries TRBV9 and TRBJ1-1, with a possible D match to TRBD1 (6 bases). Germline CDR1 is SGDLS and CDR2 is YYNGEE. V shed 4 bases and J shed 5 bases, with 21 bases lying between them. This CDR3 comprises 16 residues.

V usage is TRBV15 and J usage is TRBJ1-2; 10 positions match TRBD1. The germline CDR1 and CDR2 sequences are LNHNV and YYDKDF (reference sequence). J gave up 4 bases and V 0 bases, and 8 bases lay outside the gene matches. The CDR3 loop spans 17 amino acids. The CDR3 DNA reads as TGTGCCACCAGCAGAGATTTTGCAGGGACAGGGGCCTATGGCTACACCTTC. It yields the protein CATSRDFAGTGAYGYTF.

This clone was counted a few times. This rearrangement joins TRBV18 to TRBJ1-3; no clear D gene. The germline V gene has CDR1 KGHSH and CDR2 LQKENI. Trimming took off 2 bases at V and 16 bases at J, with 12 bases between the two ends. The CDR3 runs to 11 residues. Here the CDR3 reads CASSPVEFLYF. The CDR3 DNA follows: TGTGCCAGCTCACCAGTTGAGTTCTTGTATTTT.

V gene TRBV5-1 combines with J gene TRBJ2-1; TRBD2 matches at 8 bases. The V gene's germline CDR1 is SGHRS and CDR2 YFSETQ. The V gene end was trimmed by 4 bases and the J gene end by 8 bases; junction bases not matched to a gene: 5. This CDR3 is built from 13 residues. The CDR3 DNA sequence: TGCGCCAGCAGCCTGGCGGGAGGCCATGAGCAGTTCTTC. Translating it yields CASSLAGGHEQFF. The full variable domain, with the rest looked up from reference TRBV5-1 and TRBJ2-1, is KAGVTQTPRYLIKTRGQQVTLSCSPISGHRSVSWYQQTPGQGLQFLFEYFSETQRNKGNFPGRFSGRQFSNSRSEMNVSTLELGDSALYLCASSLAGGHEQFFGPGTRLTVL.

The V gene is TRBV7-2, the J gene TRBJ2-5, with a weak D call TRBD1 (6 bases). This CDR3 comprises 15 residues. Germline V gene lookup returns CDR1 SGHTA and CDR2 FQGNSA. V dropped 3 bases and J dropped 4 bases, with 15 bases sitting between them. In nucleotides, the CDR3 is TGTGCCAGCAGCTTTACAGGGATGGGGAGAGAGACCCAGTACTTC. Its translation is CASSFTGMGRETQYF.

This clone showed up just once. The J gene is TRBJ1-5, the V gene TRBV25-1; D may be TRBD1 (5 bases). V lost 5 bases, J lost 10 bases, and 15 bases lay in between. Germline V gives CDR1 MGHDK, CDR2 SYGVNS. The CDR3 length is 13 residues. The CDR3 DNA follows: TGTGCCAGCAGTCCCCTGGCGGGGGAACCCCAGCATTTT. It codes for CASSPLAGEPQHF. The variable domain in full, completed from reference TRBV25-1 and TRBJ1-5, reads EADIYQTPRYLVIGTGKKITLECSQTMGHDKMYWYQQDPGMELHLIHYSYGVNSTEKGDLSSESTVSRIRTEHFPLTLESARPSHTSQYLCASSPLAGEPQHFGDGTRLSIL.

CDR3 nucleotide sequence: TGTGCCAGCAGTCGCTCAACTCTGGGGGATACGCAGTATTTT. It encodes CASSRSTLGDTQYF. This chain links TRBV27 with TRBJ2-3; D is ambiguous. V was trimmed by 5 bases and J by 6 bases, leaving 15 bases between them. The CDR3 spans 14 residues. Looked up from germline, CDR1 is MNHEY and CDR2 is SMNVEV (reference sequence).